The present entry profiles one T cell receptor beta chain with its context. This record comes from a study of OX40 agonist ivuxolimab in advanced cancers. Study information: Patients took ivuxolimab, an agonistic anti-OX40 (CD134) antibody.

The assay was immunoSEQ multiplex PCR, and TCRdb's table has in-frame clones only and misses some. The repertoire consists of approximately 74,000 clones, with around nine tenths occurring once and the leading ten covering about 5.9%. The ends were cut back, 0 bases at V and 9 bases at J, with 19 bases in the middle. Per germline, CDR1 SGDLS and CDR2 YYNGEE. CDR3 length: 15 amino acids. This specimen was CD4+ or CD8+ T cells sorted from blood, taken in a trial of the OX40 agonist ivuxolimab. This receptor was identified in an adult with an advanced solid tumor such as melanoma, head and neck, liver or kidney cancer. This chain uses TRBV9 with TRBJ2-7, with D unclear. The CDR3: CASSVDFHPTTGQYF. CDR3 bases: TGTGCCAGCAGCGTAGATTTCCACCCAACGACTGGGCAGTACTTC.